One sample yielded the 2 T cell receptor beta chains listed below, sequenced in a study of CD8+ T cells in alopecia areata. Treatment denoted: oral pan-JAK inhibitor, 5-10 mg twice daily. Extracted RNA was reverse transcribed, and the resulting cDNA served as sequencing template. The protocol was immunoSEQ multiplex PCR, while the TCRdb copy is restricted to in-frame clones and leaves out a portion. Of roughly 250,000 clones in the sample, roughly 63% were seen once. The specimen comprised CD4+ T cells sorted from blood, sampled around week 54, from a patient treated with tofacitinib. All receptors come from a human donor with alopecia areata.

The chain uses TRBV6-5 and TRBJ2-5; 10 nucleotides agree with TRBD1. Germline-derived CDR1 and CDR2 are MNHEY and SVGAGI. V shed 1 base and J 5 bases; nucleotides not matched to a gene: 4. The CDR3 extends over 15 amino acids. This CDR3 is CASSYWTGGRETQYF. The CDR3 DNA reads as TGTGCCAGCAGTTACTGGACAGGGGGGAGGGAGACCCAGTACTTC.

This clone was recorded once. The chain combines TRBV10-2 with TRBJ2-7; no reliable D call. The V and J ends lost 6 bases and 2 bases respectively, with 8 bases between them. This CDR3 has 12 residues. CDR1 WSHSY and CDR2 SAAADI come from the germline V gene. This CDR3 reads CASRDGPYEQYF. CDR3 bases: TGCGCCAGCAGGGACGGCCCCTACGAGCAGTACTTC.